The 27 T cell receptor beta chains listed next were all sequenced from one sample in a study of blood T cell repertoires in COVID-19. Sequencing was performed with immunoSEQ multiplex PCR; in TCRdb, only in-frame clones are kept and a portion is missing. This sample yields around 130,000 clones, of which about 83% are seen a single time; 9.5% to 10% belongs to the top ten. The material sequenced was peripheral blood. The receptors shown here come from a man aged 35 to 55 with active or convalescent COVID-19.

The gene calls are TRBV3-1 (or the pseudogene TRBV3-2) and TRBJ2-6; D not certain. This CDR3 has 18 residues. Germline V CDR1 and CDR2: LGHDT, YNNKEL (reference sequence). Trimming stripped 0 bases from V and 4 bases from J, with 16 bases between. The CDR3 region is CASSQDQDYLSGANVLTF. The CDR3 nucleotides are TGTGCCAGCAGCCAAGATCAGGATTATTTATCCGGGGCCAACGTCCTGACTTTC.

The V call is TRBV6-5, the J call TRBJ2-7; 7 nucleotides align to TRBD1. The CDR3 spans 15 residues. Germline V gives CDR1 MNHEY, CDR2 SVGAGI. V lost 6 bases to trimming and J lost 2 bases; unmatched junction nucleotides: 10. This CDR3 reads CASSRNRDSPYEQYF. The CDR3 nucleotides are TGTGCCAGCAGCCGCAACCGGGACAGCCCCTACGAGCAGTACTTC.

The chain recombines TRBV5-3 with TRBJ2-5, with 16 nucleotides matching TRBD2. TRBV5-3 is filed as an ORF, its function uncertain. V lost 6 bases and J lost 3; bases outside the gene matches: 8. The CDR3 consists of 17 residues. In DNA form, the CDR3 reads TGTGCCAGAAACACCGGGACTAGCGGGGGGGCTGAAGAGACCCAGTACTTC. This translates into CARNTGTSGGAEETQYF.

V gene TRBV6-1 combines with J gene TRBJ1-1; D call uncertain. V gave up 3 bases and J gave up 3 bases, with 11 bases separating them. The CDR3 loop spans 14 amino acids. Germline CDR1 reads MNHNS; CDR2 reads SASEGT. CDR3 amino acids: CASSDRGSYTEAFF. In DNA form, the CDR3 reads TGTGCCAGCAGTGATCGGGGAAGCTACACTGAAGCTTTCTTT.

CDR3 DNA: TGTGCCAGCAGTCCTGGACAGGGGGCTTGGGAGACCCAGTACTTC. It specifies CASSPGQGAWETQYF. The chain recombines TRBV7-2 with TRBJ2-5; 11 bases are a match to TRBD1. The trim removed 6 bases at V and 5 bases at J, leaving 8 bases unmatched. CDR1 and CDR2 (germline): SGHTA, FQGNSA. This CDR3 region has 15 residues. Full variable domain (remainder filled in from reference TRBV7-2 and TRBJ2-5): GAGVSQSPSNKVTEKGKDVELRCDPISGHTALYWYRQSLGQGLEFLIYFQGNSAPDKSGLPSDRFSAERTGGSVSTLTIQRTQQEDSAVYLCASSPGQGAWETQYFGPGTRLLVL.

About this clone itself: Other DNA sequences in this specimen translate into the identical CDR3. The chain combines TRBV9 with TRBJ1-6; TRBD1 might be the D (5 bases). V was clipped by 0 bases and J by 0 bases, with 10 bases between them. The CDR3 loop spans 17 amino acids. Germline lookup yields CDR1 SGDLS and CDR2 YYNGEE. The DNA of the CDR3 is TGTGCCAGCAGCGTAGAAGGGGCAAGCTCCTATAATTCACCCCTCCACTTT. Translation: CASSVEGASSYNSPLHF.

The chain links TRBV12-3 or TRBV12-4 to TRBJ1-4, with 9 bases fitting TRBD1. This CDR3 is built from 13 residues. V gave up 1 base and J gave up 11 bases; unmatched junction bases: 2. CDR3 sequence reads: CASSLGTGVKLFF. CDR3 DNA sequence: TGTGCCAGCAGTTTAGGGACAGGGGTTAAACTGTTTTTT.

The chain joins TRBV19 to TRBJ1-4, with D tentatively TRBD1 (6 bases). This CDR3 contains 15 residues. Trimming took 6 bases from V and 8 from J, leaving 19 bases between them. The V gene's germline CDR1 is LNHDA and CDR2 SQIVND (reference sequence). In DNA, the CDR3 is TGTGCCAGTAGCGGGATGGGGGGGGCGAAGGAAAAACTGTTTTTT. Its protein is CASSGMGGAKEKLFF.

This clone was detected a few times. V is TRBV3-1 (or the pseudogene TRBV3-2) and J is TRBJ1-6; 10 bases align to TRBD1. This CDR3 is built from 15 residues. V dropped 4 bases and J dropped 8; count of bases not matched to a gene: 5. Germline CDR1 is LGHDT and CDR2 is YNNKEL (reference sequence). The CDR3: CASSPWDRGDSPLHF. CDR3 nucleotides: TGTGCCAGCAGCCCGTGGGACAGGGGTGATTCACCCCTCCACTTT.

The chain employs TRBV7-3 and TRBJ1-2, with a tentative D call TRBD1 (5 bases). The CDR3 runs to 13 residues. Germline lookup yields CDR1 SGHTA and CDR2 FQGTGA. V was pared by 5 bases and J by 6 bases, with 13 bases between. As DNA, the CDR3 is TGTGCCAGCAGCGCCCAGGGTGGCCATGGCTACACCTTC. It is translated as CASSAQGGHGYTF.

The chain recombines TRBV7-3 with TRBJ2-1, with a weak D call TRBD1 (7 bases). The V gene's germline CDR1 is SGHTA and CDR2 FQGTGA. The V gene lost 5 bases and the J gene lost 0 bases, with 11 bases spanning the gap. The CDR3 has 15 amino acids. The chain's CDR3 is CASSPGGSSYNEQFF. For the CDR3, the DNA is TGTGCCAGCAGCCCAGGGGGGAGCTCCTACAATGAGCAGTTCTTC.

The J gene is TRBJ1-1, the V gene TRBV2; D possibly corresponds to TRBD1 (5 bases). The germline CDR1 and CDR2 sequences are SNHLY and FYNNEI. V was pared by 3 bases and J by 4 bases, with 9 bases between. The CDR3 consists of 13 residues. The CDR3 is CASSEARVTEAFF. For the CDR3, the DNA is TGTGCCAGCAGTGAGGCCAGGGTCACTGAAGCTTTCTTT.

The chain is built from TRBV9 and TRBJ2-6; weak D call: TRBD2 (7 bases). V gave up 0 bases and J gave up 4 bases, with 14 bases separating them. CDR3 size: 17 residues. Per the germline V gene, CDR1 is SGDLS and CDR2 is YYNGEE. The CDR3 coding sequence is TGTGCCAGCAGCGTAGGGTCACGCGGGGGCGGGGCCAACGTCCTGACTTTC. This gives the protein CASSVGSRGGGANVLTF.

J is TRBJ2-1 and V is TRBV6-5, with 9 bases identical to TRBD1. The V gene end was trimmed by 7 bases and the J gene end by 8 bases; junction bases not matched to a gene: 6. The CDR3 has 13 residues. From germline, CDR1 is MNHEY and CDR2 SVGAGI. The CDR3 nucleotides are TGTGCCAGCACTGCCCGGGACAGGGATGAGCAGTTCTTC. This sequence encodes CASTARDRDEQFF.

The genes are TRBV6-5 and TRBJ1-2; TRBD1 aligns across 9 bases. The CDR3 sequence is 11 residues long. Losses at the gene ends were 8 bases for V and 7 bases for J; bases not matched to a gene: 2. Per the germline V gene, CDR1 is MNHEY and CDR2 is SVGAGI. The CDR3 sequence is CASGTGLGYTF. DNA of the CDR3: TGTGCCAGCGGGACAGGGCTTGGCTACACCTTC.

V usage is TRBV29-1 and J usage is TRBJ1-4, with TRBD1 matching over 7 bases. J lost 5 bases, V lost 7 bases, and 4 bases had no gene match. The CDR3 consists of 12 residues. In germline, CDR1 is SQVTM, CDR2 ANQGSEA. The CDR3 reads CSARTGNEKLFF. The CDR3 bases are TGCAGCGCCAGGACAGGAAATGAAAAACTGTTTTTT.

A few counts support this clone. The J gene is TRBJ1-2, the V gene TRBV7-9; 9 bases match TRBD1. Germline CDR1 and CDR2: SEHNR and FQNEAQ (reference sequence). The J segment lost 5 bases and the V segment lost 4 bases, leaving 2 bases of the junction unmatched. This CDR3 spans 13 amino acids. The chain's CDR3 is CASSYDRGYGYTF. In DNA, the CDR3 is TGTGCCAGCAGCTACGACAGGGGGTATGGCTACACCTTC. Using reference TRBV7-9 and TRBJ1-2 for the parts outside the CDR3, the full variable domain is DTGVSQNPRHKITKRGQNVTFRCDPISEHNRLYWYRQTLGQGPEFLTYFQNEAQLEKSRLLSDRFSAERPKGSFSTLEIQRTEQGDSAMYLCASSYDRGYGYTFGSGTRLTVV.

As DNA, the CDR3 is TGTGCCAGCAGCCTGGCCAACGAGCAGTACTTC. It translates to CASSLANEQYF. The chain has TRBV5-6 and TRBJ2-7; no reliable D call. Germline V gene sequence: CDR1 SGHDT, CDR2 YYEEEE. Trimming pared 4 bases from V and 5 bases from J, leaving 7 bases between. The CDR3 spans 11 residues.

This clone was recorded many times. This chain connects TRBV10-3 to TRBJ1-2; D is unclear. The CDR3 covers 14 residues. The V gene lost 2 bases and the J gene lost 4 bases, with 11 bases spanning the gap. CDR1 is ENHRY and CDR2 is SYGVKD in the germline V gene. The CDR3, as DNA: TGTGCCATCAGTGAGCGTGGAGGGCCCTATGGCTACACCTTC. This gives the protein CAISERGGPYGYTF.

The chain combines TRBV29-1 with TRBJ2-2; D gene unclear. This CDR3 comprises 14 residues. CDR1 and CDR2 from the germline V gene are SQVTM and ANQGSEA. CDR3 protein: CAVARQTNTGELFF. In DNA form, the CDR3 reads TGCGCCGTGGCCCGCCAAACGAACACCGGGGAGCTGTTTTTT.

The chain recombines TRBV3-1 (or the pseudogene TRBV3-2) with TRBJ2-5; 7 nucleotides agree with TRBD1. The CDR3 extends over 14 amino acids. Germline CDR1 is LGHDT and CDR2 is YNNKEL (reference sequence). The V and J ends lost 1 base and 4 bases, in that order; junction bases with no gene match: 3. The CDR3 nucleotides are TGTGCCAGCAGCCAAGGGACAGGAAGAGAGACCCAGTACTTC. This translates into CASSQGTGRETQYF.

The rearrangement uses TRBV18 and TRBJ1-6, with 9 nucleotides matching TRBD1. J lost 7 bases, V lost 3 bases, and 4 bases had no gene match. This CDR3 has 15 residues. Looked up from germline, CDR1 is KGHSH and CDR2 is LQKENI. CDR3 residues: CASSPGTGTNSPLHF. The CDR3 DNA is TGTGCCAGCTCACCCGGGACAGGGACGAATTCACCCCTCCACTTT.

The CDR3 spells CASSEATSTDTQYF. The CDR3 region has the DNA TGCGCCAGCAGTGAAGCGACTAGCACAGATACGCAGTATTTT. The V and J genes are TRBV10-1 and TRBJ2-3, with unresolved D. The CDR3 has 14 amino acids. V was clipped by 3 bases and J by 0 bases, with 7 bases between them. Looked up from germline, CDR1 is WNHNN and CDR2 is SYGVQD (reference sequence).

This CDR3 reads CASSKDRGVNSPLHF. CDR3 sequence (DNA): TGTGCCAGCTCCAAGGACAGGGGAGTGAATTCACCCCTCCACTTT. V gene TRBV7-9 combines with J gene TRBJ1-6; TRBD1 matches at 9 bases. Germline V gene data show CDR1 as SEHNR and CDR2 as FQNEAQ (reference sequence). The CDR3 is 15 amino acids. V dropped 8 bases and J dropped 7; count of bases not matched to a gene: 9.

This clone was detected a few times. The rearrangement joins TRBV3-1 (or the pseudogene TRBV3-2) to TRBJ2-7, with 8 nucleotides matching TRBD1. The CDR3 has 17 amino acids. The V segment lost 1 base and the J segment 2 bases; nucleotides outside the gene matches: 10. Germline V gene sequence: CDR1 LGHDT, CDR2 YNNKEL (reference sequence). CDR3 nucleotides: TGTGCCAGCAGCCAAGCCTCTCCGGGACAGGTGGCCTACGAGCAGTACTTC. Encoded protein: CASSQASPGQVAYEQYF.

The genes are TRBV11-2 and TRBJ1-2; possibly TRBD1 for D (5 bases). In germline, CDR1 is SGHAT, CDR2 FQNNGV. This CDR3 spans 16 amino acids. The V end was cut by 4 bases, the J end by 0 bases, with 15 bases between. This CDR3 reads CASSSLVTEANYGYTF. The CDR3 bases are TGTGCCAGCAGCTCCCTCGTGACAGAAGCTAACTATGGCTACACCTTC.

The rearrangement joins TRBV15 to TRBJ1-4; 9 nucleotides align to TRBD1. Germline assignment: CDR1 LNHNV and CDR2 YYDKDF (reference sequence). J lost 7 bases, V lost 9 bases, and 6 bases had no gene match. This CDR3 region has 13 residues. The CDR3 nucleotides read TGTGCCACTACCGGGACAGGGTTTGAAAAACTGTTTTTT. As protein: CATTGTGFEKLFF.